This TCR beta chain was obtained from a study of cytomegalovirus exposure and HLA in healthy donors listed by TCRdb under 2017. Notes on the research overall: An earlier analysis of roughly 630 of the donors reported 250 to 300 Gb of sequence data and some 120 million unique TCR beta sequences from some 180 million T cells. An early release that covered some 630 HLA-typed donors contained around 330 gigabases of sequencing data and approximately 85 million unique TCR sequences. Among the roughly 410 genotyped donors, approximately 82% belonged to the genetic ancestry cluster associated with self-reported Caucasian donors. The study aimed to test whether signatures of past pathogen exposure could be identified by cataloging public T cell receptors. The T cell repertoires of some 670 subjects were profiled by immunosequencing and related to cytomegalovirus serostatus. Besides the first cohort of under 700 subjects, a separate validation cohort made up of 120 or so different subjects was used. High-throughput TCR immunosequencing, statistical association of individual TCRs with disease status, and machine learning were combined to predict cytomegalovirus infection status. In a later analysis, previously published TCR beta repertoires from 666 donors were re-analyzed and high-resolution HLA genotyping was added so that TCR occurrence patterns could be studied. The later analysis used no new phenotypic data to find candidate immune exposures, relying instead on TCR beta sequences and their occurrence across donors. An earlier analysis of 587 of the donors used high-throughput TCR beta sequencing to judge whether each TCR beta V gene segment behaved as functional or pseudogenic. Alongside the repertoire data, information on donor age, sex, ethnicity and CMV serostatus was compiled. A later genetic analysis took genome-wide SNP genotypes for about 55% of the 666 donors and used that subset as a discovery cohort. Every discovery cohort repertoire had been produced on one sequencing platform. Class I and class II HLA loci were covered by the typing at four-digit resolution. Typing coverage differed by locus: A, B, C, DRB1 and DQB1 were typed in about 620-640 donors, DQA1 in 522, DPA1 in 606, and DPB1 in roughly 450. A few DR-DQ haplotypes were treated as single units for association and clustering because of strong linkage in the cohort. Among some 400 genotyped donors of the cohort, an average of approximately 220,000 unique TCR beta nucleotide sequences was sequenced per donor, of which about 19% were non-productive. General conclusions and limits of the study: A few of the identified cytomegalovirus-associated TCR beta chains were confirmed in vitro to be specific for cytomegalovirus antigens. The classifier was reported to diagnose cytomegalovirus status with high specificity and sensitivity in both the original cohort and the validation cohort. In an earlier analysis of around 600 of the donors, most TCR beta V segments appeared in productive rearrangements about 87% or about 30% of the time, broadly matching IMGT annotations. An association between a missense DCLRE1C variant and V-gene and J-gene trimming of TCR beta chains was found in a later genetic analysis and replicated in an independent cohort. According to a later analysis, most CMV-associated TCR beta chains appeared to be HLA-restricted, and the HLA associations seemed to be driven largely by CMV exposure. A later analysis associated about 16,000 TCR beta sequences with specific HLA alleles at a false discovery rate of 0.05. In the study, 150 to 200 TCR beta chains were listed as associated with cytomegalovirus. A further reported finding was that TCR beta sequences accurately predicted the HLA-A and HLA-B alleles for most subjects in the first cohort. This cohort had only TCR beta chains sequenced, and the lack of alpha or paired-chain data limited which features could be detected. In a later analysis, HLA-associated TCR beta chains showed more clonal expansion and lower generation probabilities than non-associated chains that were equally common. A cluster of highly shared sequence variants was judged likely to represent a technical artifact of the sequencing pipeline. Because HLA typing was missing for some donors at each locus, association tests included only the typed subset. Across donors, most TCR sequences were observed very rarely, whereas some public TCRs were present in many individuals. According to a later genetic analysis, donors in an Asian-associated ancestry cluster had fewer N-insertions in productive TCRs than the approximately 650-donor mean. Correlated functional status among segregating V segments might reflect linkage disequilibrium, but an unknown experimental factor could not be ruled out. For the cohort, immune exposure information was limited to CMV serostatus. Assigning TCR associations to individual alleles was difficult when HLA alleles, especially DR and DQ, strongly co-occurred. Some IMGT-functional V segments, including TRBV6-2 and TRBV6-3, could not be distinguished by the 87-base-pair reads and were therefore excluded. In a later analysis, TCR association rates were found to vary across HLA loci, with the most associated TCRs seen for DRB1 alleles and the fewest for HLA-C alleles. The presence/absence analyses assumed that sequencing depth was roughly uniform across donors, and that assumption may not be true. A later analysis reported that several top co-occurrence clusters appeared linked to parvovirus B19, influenza, CMV and Epstein-Barr virus. The earlier analysis of 587 of the donors excluded roughly 17 rarely observed V segments, including chromosome 9 orphons, because counts were too low. The authors suggested that the approach could potentially be generalized to other disease states and immunological phenotypes.

The cohort consisted of 600 or so healthy bone marrow donors. At the time of sampling, all cohort members were nominally healthy, though unrecorded immune exposures were likely present. The donor was CMV seropositive and was included in the group of 290 or so seropositive cohort members. A peripheral blood sample was provided by each donor, and peripheral blood mononuclear cells were used for TCR beta sequencing. The Qiagen DNeasy Blood Extraction Kit was used to extract genomic DNA from the blood cell samples. Remarks on this clone: Its binding antigen is unknown.

The library came from the immunoSEQ multiplex PCR assay. A mixture of 60 forward primers for TCR Vbeta segments and 13 reverse primers for TCR Jbeta segments was used in the multiplex PCR. The CDR3 region of rearranged TCR beta genes was amplified from genomic DNA with a multiplex PCR assay. On the Illumina HiSeq System, the amplified TCR beta libraries were sequenced as 87-base-pair reads. The source study handled its data this way. A later analysis tallied roughly 80 million unique TCR beta chains across the 640 or so repertoires, and some 12 million of those chains were shared by two or more donors. Raw reads were error-corrected and collapsed into unique sequences by a nearest-neighbor algorithm in which closely related sequences were merged to remove PCR and sequencing errors. To assign V, D and J gene segments, CDR3 sequences were aligned to IMGT reference sequences. For a sequence to be retained, a match of at least six nucleotides to both a V gene segment and a J gene segment was required. Rearrangements were called productive when the CDR3 lacked stop codons and stayed in frame with V and J; all others were non-productive. CDR3 was defined by IMGT convention, running from the second conserved V-encoded cysteine to the conserved J-encoded phenylalanine. The earlier analysis of some 580 of the donors excluded any sequence lacking an unambiguous match to a single V gene segment. An earlier analysis of 450 to 650 of the donors called V segments functional above 56.7% productive rearrangements and segregating when the between-donor standard deviation exceeded 5%. A statistical classification framework was developed to diagnose cytomegalovirus status using the catalog of TCR beta chain sequences. In a later analysis, V and J genes were assigned by comparing TCR nucleotide sequences against IMGT/GENE-DB human TR gene sequences. In a later analysis, CDR3 sequences and most-parsimonious VDJ recombination scenarios were assigned using the TCRdist pipeline. In a later analysis, each TCR beta chain was defined by its CDR3 amino acid sequence together with its V-gene family, and reads lacking a unique V-gene family were excluded. In a later analysis, nearly 600 highly shared, low-generation-probability nucleotide sequences were removed to address suspected cross-contamination and a sequencing artifact. In a later analysis, a clonal expansion index was calculated for each public chain from normalized within-repertoire ranks of inferred template counts. A later analysis computed generation probabilities with a VDJ recombination model fitted to out-of-frame rearrangements, and checked the results against IGoR. A later analysis scored TCR-TCR, TCR-HLA and TCR-CMV co-occurrence with hypergeometric tests, applying a repertoire-size bias correction to TCR pairs. False discovery rates were estimated in a later analysis by permuting HLA or CMV assignments 20 times. In a later analysis, co-occurring TCRs were grouped with DBSCAN, and TCRdist sequence similarity was added when clustering was performed within HLA-allele-positive subsets. Repertoires with fewer than 30,000 or more than 120,000 public chains were left out of co-occurrence clustering, as were four to six repertoires with anomalous nucleotide sharing. This immuneACCESS table, as held by TCRdb, lists in-frame sequences with V and J called but not all clones. Of the missing ones, under half trace to an unresolved V gene in checked studies; the others have no known cause. The V and J calls and clone size were taken over from that table, and D and trimming were inferred from the DNA. This sample's records show 50,000 or so clones. The ten largest clonotypes hold about 24% of the sample.

The CDR3 measures 13 amino acids from cysteine to phenylalanine. Of the read, only the CDR3 DNA is kept; its 39 bases are in frame from base 1. CDR1 is given as SGHRS and CDR2 as YFSETQ, both from the germline V gene. Trimming removed 3 bases from V and 5 bases from J, leaving 12 bases between the germline ends. This chain joins TRBV5-1 to TRBJ2-7; the D segment could be TRBD2, given 5 matching bases. The sequencing input was PBMCs. This TCR came from a man aged 35-49 years in good health and CMV-seropositive. The CDR3 protein: CASSSGISDEQYF. The DNA sequence is TGCGCCAGCAGCTCGGGGATATCGGACGAGCAGTACTTC.